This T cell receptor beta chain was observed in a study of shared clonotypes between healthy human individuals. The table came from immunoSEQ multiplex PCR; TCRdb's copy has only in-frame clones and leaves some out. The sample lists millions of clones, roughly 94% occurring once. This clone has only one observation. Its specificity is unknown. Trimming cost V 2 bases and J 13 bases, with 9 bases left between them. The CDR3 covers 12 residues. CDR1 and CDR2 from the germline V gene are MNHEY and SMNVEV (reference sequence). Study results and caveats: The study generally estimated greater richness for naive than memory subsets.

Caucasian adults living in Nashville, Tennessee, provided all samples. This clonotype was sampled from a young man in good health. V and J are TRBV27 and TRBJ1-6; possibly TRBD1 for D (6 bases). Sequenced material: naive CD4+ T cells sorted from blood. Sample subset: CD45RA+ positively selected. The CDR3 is CASSLRGLPLHF. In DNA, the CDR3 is TGTGCCAGCAGTTTAAGGGGGTTGCCCCTCCACTTT.